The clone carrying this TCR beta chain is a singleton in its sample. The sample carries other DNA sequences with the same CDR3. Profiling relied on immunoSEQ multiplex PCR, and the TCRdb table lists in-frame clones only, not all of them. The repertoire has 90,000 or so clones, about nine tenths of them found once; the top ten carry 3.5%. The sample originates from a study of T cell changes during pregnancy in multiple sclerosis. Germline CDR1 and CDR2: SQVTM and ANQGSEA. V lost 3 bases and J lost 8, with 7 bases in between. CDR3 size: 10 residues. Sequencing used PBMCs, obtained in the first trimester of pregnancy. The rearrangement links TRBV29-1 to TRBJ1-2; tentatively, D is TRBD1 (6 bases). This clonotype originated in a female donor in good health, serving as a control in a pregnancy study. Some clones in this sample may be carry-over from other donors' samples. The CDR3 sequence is CSVETGGYTF. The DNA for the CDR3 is TGCAGCGTTGAGACAGGCGGCTACACCTTC.